This T cell receptor beta chain was found in a study of pediatric ulcerative colitis (dated by TCRdb to the late 2010s). In terms of the full investigation: Under 10 newly diagnosed, treatment-naive pediatric ulcerative colitis patients and a few non-IBD control children each provided paired blood and rectal samples.

Using the immunoSEQ TRB Survey service, rearranged CDR3 beta regions were amplified from genomic DNA with multiplex V and J primers. To keep depth equal across samples, survey-level sequencing depth of up to 500,000 reads per sample was applied. The libraries were purified, combined into pools and sequenced with Illumina technology. As for how the authors treated the data: Productive clonality, sample overlap, pairwise scatters, CDR3 beta length, V/D/J gene usage and productiveness were assessed with immunoSEQ online tools. Alongside Shannon and Simpson indices, calculated diversity was computed as the number of unique rearrangements divided by total templates, multiplied by 100. For principal component analysis, Z-score normalized data were analyzed with the R prcomp function and the ggbiplot package. Morisita's index was used to quantify the clonal overlap between blood and rectum within each subject. This immuneACCESS table, as held by TCRdb, lists in-frame sequences with V and J called but not all clones. Of the missing ones, under half trace to an unresolved V gene in checked studies; the others have no known cause. The V and J calls and clone size come from that table; D and trimming were worked out from the DNA. The sample table records roughly 54,000 clones; 85% to 90% of these occur just once. The top ten clonotypes cover around 1.5% of the sample.

V gives up 1 base and J gives up 6 bases, and the segment between their germline ends measures 12 bases. Including cysteine and phenylalanine, the CDR3 has 14 amino acids. Just CDR3 DNA is preserved here, 42 bases in frame from base 1. Taken from the germline V gene, the CDR1 and CDR2 loops are MGHRA and YSYEKL. The control children had a colonoscopy because IBD was suspected, showed normal endoscopy both macroscopically and histologically, and did not receive an IBD diagnosis during the next year. Blood was sampled at the time of the colonoscopy. The Wizard kit (Promega) was used to extract genomic DNA from the blood and intestinal samples. Points the paper makes about the study in general: Features of the rectal repertoire distinguished controls, mild-moderate colitis patients and acute severe colitis patients, and in acute severe colitis, rectal diversity was reduced because of clonal expansions. For technical reasons, the blood samples of a couple of patients yielded substantially fewer templates, so those samples were excluded from the blood-rectal overlap analysis. Two rectal CDR3 clonotypes were detected in all ulcerative colitis patients and were not detected in any of the controls. Significantly higher autologous blood-rectal clonal overlap was found in ulcerative colitis patients than in controls, which suggested increased T cell trafficking to inflamed tissue. The healthy control group was small, consisting of only a few individuals. Because repertoires came from total lymphocyte DNA, patterns in rare subsets such as regulatory T cells may not be reflected.

Of note for this clone: Its cognate antigen has yet to be identified. No base-level quality is on record; no much larger clone is a single base apart.

The rearranged chain carries TRBV4-1 and TRBJ1-2, and possibly TRBD1, on 6 matching bases. The source material was blood. The source of this sequence is a boy aged 5 to 17 who was a control in a study of pediatric ulcerative colitis. The DNA is TGCGCCAGCAGCCAAGCTGAACAGGGAAATGGCTACACCTTC. Its amino acids are CASSQAEQGNGYTF.